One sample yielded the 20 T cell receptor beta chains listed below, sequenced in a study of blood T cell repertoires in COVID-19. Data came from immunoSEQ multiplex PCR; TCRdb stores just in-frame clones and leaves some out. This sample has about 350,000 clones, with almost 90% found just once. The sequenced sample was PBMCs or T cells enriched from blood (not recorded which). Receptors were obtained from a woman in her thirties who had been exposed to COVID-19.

CDR3 bases: TGTGCCAGCAGTTTAAGGGGACAGACCTACGAGCAGTACTTC. Translated, it gives CASSLRGQTYEQYF. This chain connects TRBV27 to TRBJ2-7; 7 positions match TRBD1. CDR3 length: 14 residues. In germline, CDR1 is MNHEY, CDR2 SMNVEV (reference sequence). Trimming cost V 2 bases and J 2 bases; bases outside gene matches: 3.

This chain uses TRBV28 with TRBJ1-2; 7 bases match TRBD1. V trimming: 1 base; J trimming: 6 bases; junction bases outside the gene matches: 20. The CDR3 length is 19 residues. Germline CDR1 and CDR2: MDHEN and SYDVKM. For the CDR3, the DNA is TGTGCCAGCAGTTTATTAATCCTGACAGGGCGCTTAGATCTGGATGGCTACACCTTC. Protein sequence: CASSLLILTGRLDLDGYTF.

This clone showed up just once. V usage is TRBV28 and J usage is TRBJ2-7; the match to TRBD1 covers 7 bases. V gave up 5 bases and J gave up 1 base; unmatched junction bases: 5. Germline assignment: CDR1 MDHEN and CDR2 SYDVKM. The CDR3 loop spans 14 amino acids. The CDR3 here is CASSPPDRSYEQYF. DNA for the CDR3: TGTGCCAGCAGTCCTCCGGACAGGTCCTACGAGCAGTACTTC.

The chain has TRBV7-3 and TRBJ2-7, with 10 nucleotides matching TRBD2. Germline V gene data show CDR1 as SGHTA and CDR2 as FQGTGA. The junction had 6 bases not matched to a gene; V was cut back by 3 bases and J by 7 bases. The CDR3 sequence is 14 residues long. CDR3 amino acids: CASSLAGTSVEQYF. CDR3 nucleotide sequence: TGTGCCAGCAGCTTGGCCGGGACTAGCGTAGAGCAGTACTTC.

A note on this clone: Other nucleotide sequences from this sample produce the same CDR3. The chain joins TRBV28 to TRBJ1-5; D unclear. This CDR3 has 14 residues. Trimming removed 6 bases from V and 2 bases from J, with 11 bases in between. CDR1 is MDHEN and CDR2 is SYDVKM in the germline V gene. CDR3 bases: TGTGCCAGCAGCCTTTCGGGTGGCAATCAGCCCCAGCATTTT. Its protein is CASSLSGGNQPQHF.

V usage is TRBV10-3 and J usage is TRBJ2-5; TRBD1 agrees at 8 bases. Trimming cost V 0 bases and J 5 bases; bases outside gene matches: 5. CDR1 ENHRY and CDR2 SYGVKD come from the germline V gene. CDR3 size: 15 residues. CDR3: CAISESQGADETQYF. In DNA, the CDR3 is TGTGCCATCAGTGAGTCCCAGGGGGCTGATGAGACCCAGTACTTC.

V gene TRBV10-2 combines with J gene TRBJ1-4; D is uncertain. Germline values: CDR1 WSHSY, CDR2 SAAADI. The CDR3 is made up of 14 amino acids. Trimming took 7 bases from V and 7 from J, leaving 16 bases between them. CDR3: CASIRSEPFEKLFF. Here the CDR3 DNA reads TGCGCCAGCATTCGGTCTGAACCTTTTGAAAAACTGTTTTTT.

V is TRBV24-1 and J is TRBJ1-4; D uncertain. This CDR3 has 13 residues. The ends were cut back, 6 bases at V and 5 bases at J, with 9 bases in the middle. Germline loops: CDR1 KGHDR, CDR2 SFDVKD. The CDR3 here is CATSNSENEKLFF. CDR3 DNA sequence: TGTGCCACCAGTAACAGTGAGAATGAAAAACTGTTTTTT.

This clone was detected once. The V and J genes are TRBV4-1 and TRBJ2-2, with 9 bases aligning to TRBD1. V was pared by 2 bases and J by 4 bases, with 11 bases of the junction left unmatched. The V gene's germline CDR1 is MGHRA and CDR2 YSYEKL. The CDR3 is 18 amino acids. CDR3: CASSQLPGQGVSTGELFF. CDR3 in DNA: TGCGCCAGCAGCCAACTACCGGGACAGGGTGTTTCCACCGGGGAGCTGTTTTTT.

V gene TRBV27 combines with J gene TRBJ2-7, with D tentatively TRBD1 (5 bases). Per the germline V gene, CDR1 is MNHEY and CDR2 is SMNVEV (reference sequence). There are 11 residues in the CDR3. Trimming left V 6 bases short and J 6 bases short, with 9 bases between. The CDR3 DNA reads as TGTGCCAGCAGGACAGCCGGCGAGCAGTACTTC. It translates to CASRTAGEQYF.

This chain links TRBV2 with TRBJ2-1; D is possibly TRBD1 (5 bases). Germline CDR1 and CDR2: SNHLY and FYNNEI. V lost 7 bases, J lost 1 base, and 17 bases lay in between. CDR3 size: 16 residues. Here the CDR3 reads CASNIKGLNSYNEQFF. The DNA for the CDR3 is TGTGCCAGCAATATTAAGGGGCTAAATTCCTACAATGAGCAGTTCTTC. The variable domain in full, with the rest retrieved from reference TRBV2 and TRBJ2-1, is EPEVTQTPSHQVTQMGQEVILRCVPISNHLYFYWYRQILGQKVEFLVSFYNNEISEKSEIFDDQFSVERPDGSNFTLKIRSTKLEDSAMYFCASNIKGLNSYNEQFFGPGTRLTVL.

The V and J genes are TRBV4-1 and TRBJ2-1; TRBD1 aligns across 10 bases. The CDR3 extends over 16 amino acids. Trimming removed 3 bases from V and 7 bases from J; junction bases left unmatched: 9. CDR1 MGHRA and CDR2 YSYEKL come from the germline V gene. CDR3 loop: CASSHEDRGLRNEQFF. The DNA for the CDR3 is TGCGCCAGCAGCCATGAAGACAGGGGGCTAAGAAATGAGCAGTTCTTC.

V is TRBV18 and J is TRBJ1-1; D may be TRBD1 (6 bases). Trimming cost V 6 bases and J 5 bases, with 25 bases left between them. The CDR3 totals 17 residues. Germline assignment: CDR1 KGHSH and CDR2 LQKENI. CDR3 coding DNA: TGTGCCAGCTCCCCCCAGGAAGGGCTCCGAAGGGGGACTGAAGCTTTCTTT. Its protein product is CASSPQEGLRRGTEAFF. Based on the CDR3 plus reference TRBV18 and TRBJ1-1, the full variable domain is NAGVMQNPRHLVRRRGQEARLRCSPMKGHSHVYWYRQLPEEGLKFMVYLQKENIIDESGMPKERFSAEFPKEGPSILRIQQVVRGDSAAYFCASSPQEGLRRGTEAFFGQGTRLTVV.

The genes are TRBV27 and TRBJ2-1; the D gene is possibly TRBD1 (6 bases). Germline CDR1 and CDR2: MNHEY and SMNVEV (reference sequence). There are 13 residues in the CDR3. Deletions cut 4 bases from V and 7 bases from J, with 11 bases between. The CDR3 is CASSSGVRNEQFF. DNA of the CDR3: TGTGCCAGCAGTTCAGGGGTAAGGAATGAGCAGTTCTTC.

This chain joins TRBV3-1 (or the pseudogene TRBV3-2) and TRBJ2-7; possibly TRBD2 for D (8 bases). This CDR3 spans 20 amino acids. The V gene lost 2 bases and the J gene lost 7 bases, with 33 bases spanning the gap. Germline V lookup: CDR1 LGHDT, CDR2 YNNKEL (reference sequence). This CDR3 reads CASSQTAGQASGGTPWEQYF. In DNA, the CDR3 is TGTGCCAGCAGCCAAACGGCCGGACAGGCTTCGGGGGGGACTCCGTGGGAGCAGTACTTC.

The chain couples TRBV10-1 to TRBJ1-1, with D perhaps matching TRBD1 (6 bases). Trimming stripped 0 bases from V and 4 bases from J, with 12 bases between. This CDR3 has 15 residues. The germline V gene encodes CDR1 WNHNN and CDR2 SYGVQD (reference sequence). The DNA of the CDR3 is TGCGCCAGCAGTGAGTCAGGGGGGGGGCCCACTGAAGCTTTCTTT. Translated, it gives CASSESGGGPTEAFF.

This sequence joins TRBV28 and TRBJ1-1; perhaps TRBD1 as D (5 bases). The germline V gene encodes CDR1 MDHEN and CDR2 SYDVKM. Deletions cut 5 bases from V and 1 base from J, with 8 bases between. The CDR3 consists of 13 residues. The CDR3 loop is CASSQTGNTEAFF. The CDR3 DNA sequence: TGTGCCAGCAGTCAAACAGGGAACACTGAAGCTTTCTTT.

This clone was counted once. The CDR3 sequence is CASSGRGGTGSSYNSPLHF. CDR3 nucleotides: TGTGCCAGCAGCGGGCGGGGAGGGACAGGAAGCTCCTATAATTCACCCCTCCACTTT. The chain employs TRBV9 and TRBJ1-6, with 8 bases identical to TRBD1. Germline lookup yields CDR1 SGDLS and CDR2 YYNGEE. V gave up 3 bases and J gave up 0 bases; unmatched junction bases: 11. The CDR3 consists of 19 residues.

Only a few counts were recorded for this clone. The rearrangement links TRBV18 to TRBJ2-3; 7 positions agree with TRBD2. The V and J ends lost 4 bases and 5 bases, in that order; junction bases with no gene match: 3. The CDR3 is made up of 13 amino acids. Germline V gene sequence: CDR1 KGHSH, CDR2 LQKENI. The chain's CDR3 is CASSRLAEDTQYF. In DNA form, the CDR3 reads TGTGCCAGCTCACGTCTAGCGGAAGATACGCAGTATTTT. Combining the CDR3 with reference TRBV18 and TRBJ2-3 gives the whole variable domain NAGVMQNPRHLVRRRGQEARLRCSPMKGHSHVYWYRQLPEEGLKFMVYLQKENIIDESGMPKERFSAEFPKEGPSILRIQQVVRGDSAAYFCASSRLAEDTQYFGPGTRLTVL.

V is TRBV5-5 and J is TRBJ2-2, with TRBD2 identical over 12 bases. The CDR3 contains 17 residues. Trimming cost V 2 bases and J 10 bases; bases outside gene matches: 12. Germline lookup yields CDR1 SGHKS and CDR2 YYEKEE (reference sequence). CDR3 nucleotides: TGTGCCAGCAGCTTTCCCGGGACTAGCGGGCCCAGTTCGGAGCTGTTTTTT. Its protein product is CASSFPGTSGPSSELFF.